Here is one T cell receptor (beta chain) with its context. TCRdb's table, derived via immunoSEQ multiplex PCR, lists solely in-frame clones and lacks some. This table holds roughly 650,000 clones, approximately 97% found once. This specimen belongs to a study of shared clonotypes between healthy human individuals. The TCR comes from a woman in her 30s in good health. The sequencing input was naive CD4+ T cells sorted from blood. Described subset: CD45RA+ positively selected.

CDR3 amino acids: CASSLWQVGSNEQFF. DNA for the CDR3: TGTGCCAGCAGTTTATGGCAGGTTGGGAGTAATGAGCAGTTCTTC. V usage is TRBV28 and J usage is TRBJ2-1; a weak D match, TRBD2 (5 bases). Germline V CDR1 and CDR2: MDHEN, SYDVKM. The ends were cut back, 0 bases at V and 7 bases at J, with 13 bases in the middle. The CDR3 length is 15 residues.